Listed below are T cell receptor beta chains from one sample, sequenced in a study of cytomegalovirus exposure and HLA in healthy donors. Here immunoSEQ multiplex PCR was the method, and the copy in TCRdb shows in-frame clones only, minus some. The sample carries about 150,000 clones, roughly 79% recorded once. The source material was PBMCs. These receptors originate from a woman aged 40 to 50 in good health and CMV-seropositive. CDR3s leave out the opening cysteine and the closing phenylalanine or tryptophan. The D gene is left open where the match is weak.

TRBD2,TRBJ2-5,TRBV11-1,ASSRLAGGFGKETQY
NA,TRBJ1-4,TRBV7-9,ASSRTTVNEKLF
NA,TRBJ2-2,TRBV6-5,ASSQSGGELF
NA,TRBJ2-3,TRBV5-1,ASSFGSTGTDTQY
NA,TRBJ2-7,TRBV30,AWAPATRGYEQY
NA,TRBJ1-2,TRBV5-4,ASSLGQGPGYT
NA,TRBJ1-1,TRBV27,ASSFIGVMNTEAF
TRBD1,TRBJ1-2,TRBV4-1,ASSQDVGTGDGYT
NA,TRBJ1-5,TRBV6-4,ASSPDSSNQPQH
NA,TRBJ1-4,TRBV28,ASNNRPLDEKLF
NA,TRBJ1-4,TRBV5-4,ASSLTDEKLF
NA,TRBJ1-1,TRBV28,ASSFSDRMNTEAF
NA,TRBJ2-5,TRBV4-2,ASSQEYGETQY
NA,TRBJ1-6,TRBV2,ASKKGGAVQSPLH
NA,TRBJ2-1,TRBV11-3,ASSFSQVYNEQF
NA,TRBJ2-1,TRBV7-3,ASSLNEGGEQF
TRBD1,TRBJ2-7,TRBV30,AWSRRGPYEQY
NA,TRBJ1-2,TRBV4-1,ASSQESGINYGYT
NA,TRBJ1-3,TRBV30,AWTPGAGNTIY
NA,TRBJ2-7,TRBV6-5,ASRTDWGHYEQY
NA,TRBJ2-1,TRBV14,ASSQQGSSYNEQF
NA,TRBJ2-7,TRBV27,ASSFLQGTDEQY
NA,TRBJ2-6,TRBV9,ASSVVGAGANVLT
NA,TRBJ1-1,TRBV7-9,ASSFPGDTEAF
TRBD1,TRBJ2-2,TRBV7-3,ASSIGGQGASGELF
NA,TRBJ2-5,TRBV5-1,ASSSRMEETQY
NA,TRBJ2-7,TRBV6-5,ASRQGDLRYEQY
TRBD2,TRBJ2-1,TRBV13,ASSLFAGRGIGEQF
NA,TRBJ1-1,TRBV29-1,SAQLQGRKTEAF
NA,TRBJ1-5,TRBV9,ASSVGGLSGQPQH
TRBD1,TRBJ1-2,TRBV19,ASSIDLGTGKFYGYT
TRBD1,TRBJ1-5,TRBV5-6,ASSRNRGVVQPQH
NA,TRBJ2-3,TRBV28,ASSTDRFTDTQY
NA,TRBJ1-2,TRBV19,ASSIRGLLGYT
TRBD1,TRBJ1-1,TRBV30,AWSGDSGFRTEAF
NA,TRBJ1-3,TRBV28,ASSWGGGYTIY
NA,TRBJ2-3,TRBV5-4,ASSLRNPRSTDTQY
NA,TRBJ2-7,TRBV29-1,SVDAGGFHEQY
NA,TRBJ2-5,TRBV7-2,ASSLRGSPMETQY
TRBD2,TRBJ2-2,TRBV5-4,ASSSTSGVPGTGELF
TRBD2,TRBJ2-7,TRBV15,ATSRVVGTSGTGIYEQY